These 16 T cell receptor beta chains share one sample of origin, sequenced in a study of T cell changes during pregnancy in multiple sclerosis. The assay was immunoSEQ multiplex PCR, and TCRdb's table has in-frame clones only and misses some. Of around 80,000 clones in the sample, 92% were seen once. Sequences were derived from peripheral blood, sampled before pregnancy. Receptor source: a female donor with multiple sclerosis, enrolled in a pregnancy study.

The chain combines TRBV5-1 with TRBJ2-2; 10 bases fit TRBD2. The CDR3 covers 17 residues. After removal of 3 bases from V and 4 bases from J, the junction contained 9 bases not matched to a gene. The germline V gene has CDR1 SGHRS and CDR2 YFSETQ. The CDR3 is CASSSRLAGDPTGELFF. CDR3 nucleotide sequence: TGCGCCAGCAGCTCCAGGCTAGCGGGGGACCCCACCGGGGAGCTGTTTTTT.

The J gene is TRBJ2-7, the V gene TRBV30, with D maybe TRBD1 (6 bases). The CDR3 covers 13 residues. Trimming took 2 bases from V and 2 from J, leaving 10 bases between them. Germline CDR1 reads GTSNPN; CDR2 reads SVGIG (reference sequence). This CDR3 reads CAWSTGPPYEQYF. The CDR3 DNA reads as TGTGCCTGGAGTACAGGGCCCCCCTACGAGCAGTACTTC.

Only a few counts were recorded for this clone. This chain uses TRBV12-5 with TRBJ2-1; a possible D gene is TRBD2 (5 bases). The germline V gene has CDR1 LGHNT and CDR2 FRNRAP. The ends were cut back, 1 base at V and 4 bases at J, with 11 bases in the middle. This CDR3 region has 15 residues. The CDR3 region has the DNA TGTGCTAGTGGTTTGGGGTCGGGATATTACAATGAGCAGTTCTTC. Protein: CASGLGSGYYNEQFF. Full variable domain (rest looked up from reference TRBV12-5 and TRBJ2-1): DARVTQTPRHKVTEMGQEVTMRCQPILGHNTVFWYRQTMMQGLELLAYFRNRAPLDDSGMPKDRFSAEMPDATLATLKIQPSEPRDSAVYFCASGLGSGYYNEQFFGPGTRLTVL.

The chain couples TRBV7-9 to TRBJ2-2; 8 bases line up with TRBD1. Germline CDR1 and CDR2: SEHNR and FQNEAQ (reference sequence). V was clipped by 3 bases and J by 6 bases; unmatched bases: 3. The CDR3 totals 14 residues. The CDR3 loop is CASSLDRVAGELFF. The CDR3 bases are TGTGCCAGCAGCTTGGACAGGGTTGCCGGGGAGCTGTTTTTT.

CDR3 amino acids: CASSLGGQAHEQYF. In DNA, the CDR3 is TGTGCCAGCAGCTTAGGGGGACAGGCCCACGAGCAGTACTTC. The chain joins TRBV13 to TRBJ2-7, with TRBD1 matching 8 bases. Germline lookup yields CDR1 PRHDT and CDR2 FYEKMQ (reference sequence). This CDR3 comprises 14 residues. J was trimmed by 5 bases and V by 0 bases; bases with no gene match: 3.

This chain joins TRBV29-1 and TRBJ2-3, with 11 bases that match TRBD2. After removal of 6 bases from V and 4 bases from J, the junction contained 9 bases not matched to a gene. Germline-derived CDR1 and CDR2 are SQVTM and ANQGSEA. There are 15 residues in the CDR3. In DNA form, the CDR3 reads TGCAGCGTCGGTAGTAGCGGGGGGGCTTCAGATACGCAGTATTTT. It specifies CSVGSSGGASDTQYF.

V and J are TRBV7-2 and TRBJ2-7; 7 bases fit TRBD1. Unmatched junction bases numbered 12, after V lost 8 bases and J lost 2 bases. This CDR3 comprises 15 residues. CDR1 is SGHTA, CDR2 FQGNSA, per germline. The CDR3 loop reads CASGRGGTLTYEQYF. In nucleotides, the CDR3 is TGTGCCAGCGGGAGAGGGGGCACACTAACCTACGAGCAGTACTTC.

The chain is built from TRBV2 and TRBJ1-2, with 10 bases lining up with TRBD1. The germline gives CDR1 SNHLY, CDR2 FYNNEI. With V trimmed by 6 bases and J by 5 bases, 9 bases remained unmatched. There are 15 residues in the CDR3. This CDR3 is CASRGQGPFSYGYTF. DNA of the CDR3: TGTGCCAGCAGGGGACAGGGGCCGTTCTCTTATGGCTACACCTTC.

This chain links TRBV5-1 with TRBJ1-3; D might be TRBD1 (6 bases). This CDR3 is built from 17 residues. Germline V gives CDR1 SGHRS, CDR2 YFSETQ. The V end was cut by 0 bases, the J end by 0 bases, with 13 bases between. Here the CDR3 reads CASSLDRDASSGNTIYF. CDR3 in DNA: TGCGCCAGCAGCTTGGACAGGGACGCCAGCTCTGGAAACACCATATATTTT.

The chain carries TRBV27 and TRBJ2-3; 12 bases fit TRBD2. Germline CDR1 is MNHEY and CDR2 is SMNVEV (reference sequence). This CDR3 comprises 15 residues. J gave up 5 bases and V 6 bases, and 6 bases lay outside the gene matches. The CDR3 DNA reads as TGTGCCAGCAGCTGGACTAGCGGGGCATTAGATACGCAGTATTTT. Residues: CASSWTSGALDTQYF.

This chain connects TRBV11-3 to TRBJ2-1; 12 bases line up with TRBD2. This CDR3 comprises 16 residues. Germline CDR1 and CDR2: SGHNT and YENEEA. V trimming: 5 bases; J trimming: 4 bases; junction bases outside the gene matches: 6. The CDR3 region has the DNA TGTGCCAGCAGCCCACTAGCGGGGGGTACATACAATGAGCAGTTCTTC. This gives the protein CASSPLAGGTYNEQFF.

The chain joins TRBV10-1 to TRBJ1-5; D might be TRBD1 (6 bases). The CDR3 runs to 12 residues. CDR1 is WNHNN and CDR2 is SYGVQD in the germline V gene (reference sequence). Trimming removed 10 bases at V and 5 bases at J, with 12 bases between. Here the CDR3 DNA reads TGCGCCACGGAGGACAGCGATCAGCCCCAGCATTTT. As protein: CATEDSDQPQHF.

The rearrangement joins TRBV27 to TRBJ1-1; no definite D call. The CDR3 totals 14 residues. The V end was cut by 5 bases, the J end by 0 bases, with 10 bases between. Germline assignment: CDR1 MNHEY and CDR2 SMNVEV (reference sequence). CDR3 bases: TGTGCCAGCAGTGCCTTATCTATGAACACTGAAGCTTTCTTT. Amino acid sequence: CASSALSMNTEAFF.

The chain carries TRBV6-5 and TRBJ1-1; 7 nucleotides match TRBD1. From germline, CDR1 is MNHEY and CDR2 SVGAGI. The junction had 6 bases not matched to a gene; V was cut back by 6 bases and J by 5 bases. This CDR3 has 13 amino acids. The CDR3 bases are TGTGCCAGCAGCTTAGGGGGCAAGACTGAAGCTTTCTTT. Translated, it gives CASSLGGKTEAFF.

This chain connects TRBV6-5 to TRBJ1-2; a possible D gene is TRBD1 (6 bases). CDR3 length: 13 amino acids. Germline V gene data show CDR1 as MNHEY and CDR2 as SVGAGI. V shed 1 base and J shed 8 bases, with 11 bases lying between them. CDR3 residues: CASSYLTGWGYTF. The CDR3 coding sequence is TGTGCCAGCAGTTACTTGACAGGTTGGGGCTACACCTTC.

The rearrangement uses TRBV9 and TRBJ1-2; 7 nucleotides align to TRBD1. V was pared by 4 bases and J by 9 bases, with 12 bases of the junction left unmatched. The CDR3 totals 14 residues. Germline V gene lookup returns CDR1 SGDLS and CDR2 YYNGEE. CDR3 region: CASSTGTAKLSYTF. CDR3 DNA: TGTGCCAGCAGCACTGGGACAGCGAAACTCAGCTACACCTTC. Combining the CDR3 with reference TRBV9 and TRBJ1-2 gives the whole variable domain DSGVTQTPKHLITATGQRVTLRCSPRSGDLSVYWYQQSLDQGLQFLIQYYNGEERAKGNILERFSAQQFPDLHSELNLSSLELGDSALYFCASSTGTAKLSYTFGSGTRLTVV.